These 29 T cell receptor beta chains were sequenced from one sample in a study of blood T cell repertoires in COVID-19. Clones were sequenced by immunoSEQ multiplex PCR, and TCRdb holds only the in-frame ones, with some missing. The data contain roughly 120,000 clones, 70% to 80% of them singletons. Sequenced material: peripheral blood. Receptor source: a woman of 80 years or more with acute or convalescent COVID-19.

The rearrangement uses TRBV11-2 and TRBJ2-7; the match to TRBD1 covers 8 bases. J lost 2 bases, V lost 4 bases, and 7 bases had no gene match. The germline V gene encodes CDR1 SGHAT and CDR2 FQNNGV. The CDR3 consists of 15 residues. The DNA of the CDR3 is TGTGCCAGCAGCTCCTTACAGGGGGGACCCTACGAGCAGTACTTC. Protein sequence: CASSSLQGGPYEQYF.

The sample holds a few counts of this clone. V usage is TRBV19 and J usage is TRBJ2-2; possible D gene TRBD1, 7 bases. The CDR3 length is 18 residues. Germline assignment: CDR1 LNHDA and CDR2 SQIVND (reference sequence). Trimming took off 0 bases at V and 0 bases at J, with 14 bases between the two ends. The CDR3: CASSIDSGDSANTGELFF. CDR3 sequence (DNA): TGTGCCAGTAGTATAGATTCGGGGGACAGTGCGAACACCGGGGAGCTGTTTTTT.

Comment on this clone: An end of the junction does not agree with germline; a read error may underlie this. The chain uses TRBV5-4 and TRBJ1-2; TRBD1 is a possible D gene (6 bases). CDR1 and CDR2 (germline): SGHNT, YYREEE (reference sequence). The CDR3 is 13 residues long. The DNA for the CDR3 is TGTGCCAGCAGCTCTGGACAGCGGTATGACTACACCTTC. Encoded protein: CASSSGQRYDYTF.

The V call is TRBV19, the J call TRBJ1-1, with TRBD1 as a possible D gene (5 bases). Germline CDR1 and CDR2: LNHDA and SQIVND (reference sequence). Trimming pared 2 bases from V and 8 bases from J, leaving 9 bases between. There are 12 residues in the CDR3. The CDR3 nucleotides read TGTGCCAGTAGTATACTCGGGGGAGAAGCTTTCTTT. Translating it yields CASSILGGEAFF.

The V gene is TRBV5-1, the J gene TRBJ2-5; 8 positions agree with TRBD2. This CDR3 region has 14 residues. The ends lost 4 bases at V and 7 bases at J; junction bases unmatched: 9. CDR1 and CDR2 from the germline V gene are SGHRS and YFSETQ. CDR3 loop: CASSPTSGVGTQYF. The CDR3 DNA reads as TGCGCCAGCAGCCCTACTAGCGGAGTAGGGACCCAGTACTTC.

A few counts support this clone. The rearrangement uses TRBV4-3 and TRBJ2-7, with TRBD1 as a possible D gene (6 bases). This CDR3 region has 16 residues. CDR1 and CDR2 from the germline V gene are LGHNA and YSLEER. Trimming stripped 0 bases from V and 3 bases from J, with 15 bases between. The chain's CDR3 is CASSQDVYGTSYEQYF. CDR3 nucleotides: TGCGCCAGCAGCCAAGATGTCTACGGGACAAGCTACGAGCAGTACTTC.

CDR3 nucleotide sequence: TGTGCCAGCAGCTTGGGTCTAGCGGGGGGCACCGGGGAGCTGTTTTTT. Encoded protein: CASSLGLAGGTGELFF. This chain joins TRBV5-6 and TRBJ2-2, with 11 nucleotides matching TRBD2. The V gene end was trimmed by 0 bases and the J gene end by 4 bases; junction bases not matched to a gene: 2. Per germline, CDR1 SGHDT and CDR2 YYEEEE. The CDR3 loop spans 16 amino acids.

The V call is TRBV12-3 or TRBV12-4, the J call TRBJ2-1; D perhaps matches TRBD1 (5 bases). The CDR3 has 13 amino acids. Trimming shortened V by 7 bases and J by 4 bases, and 11 bases separated the two germline ends. The DNA for the CDR3 is TGTGCCAGCACCAGGGCCAGGTACAATGAGCAGTTCTTC. Its protein is CASTRARYNEQFF.

The V gene is TRBV2, the J gene TRBJ2-1, with a weak D call TRBD1 (6 bases). This CDR3 is 12 amino acids long. CDR1 is SNHLY and CDR2 is FYNNEI in the germline V gene. V shed 6 bases and J shed 3 bases, with 6 bases lying between them. This chain's CDR3 is CASRDSYNEQFF. As DNA, the CDR3 is TGTGCCAGCAGGGACAGCTACAATGAGCAGTTCTTC.

The chain has TRBV19 and TRBJ1-1; 8 positions match TRBD1. V trimming: 6 bases; J trimming: 1 base; junction bases outside the gene matches: 4. The CDR3 runs to 14 residues. The germline V gene has CDR1 LNHDA and CDR2 SQIVND (reference sequence). In DNA form, the CDR3 reads TGTGCCAGTAGGTTACAGGGGGGGAACACTGAAGCTTTCTTT. Encoded protein: CASRLQGGNTEAFF.

The chain has TRBV7-2 and TRBJ1-1; possible D gene TRBD1, 5 bases. From germline, CDR1 is SGHTA and CDR2 FQGNSA. This CDR3 has 12 amino acids. Trimming stripped 5 bases from V and 8 bases from J, with 12 bases between. CDR3 sequence (DNA): TGTGCCAGCAGCCCGCTCAGGGCAGAAGCTTTCTTT. Encoded protein: CASSPLRAEAFF.

V usage is TRBV5-1 and J usage is TRBJ2-3, with 13 bases fitting TRBD2. Trimming removed 1 base from V and 5 bases from J; junction bases left unmatched: 10. This CDR3 spans 18 amino acids. Germline assignment: CDR1 SGHRS and CDR2 YFSETQ. The CDR3 here is CASSLFRTSGSAGDTQYF. The CDR3 DNA sequence: TGCGCCAGCAGCTTGTTTCGGACTAGCGGGAGCGCCGGAGATACGCAGTATTTT.

CDR3 nucleotides: TGTGCCAGCGAGAGGACTAGCCCGAACACCGGGGAGCTGTTTTTT. It codes for CASERTSPNTGELFF. The chain carries TRBV2 and TRBJ2-2, with 8 bases identical to TRBD2. Germline assignment: CDR1 SNHLY and CDR2 FYNNEI. The CDR3 spans 15 residues. V was pared by 8 bases and J by 0 bases, with 5 bases of the junction left unmatched.

V is TRBV7-3 and J is TRBJ1-3; 9 positions match TRBD1. V trimming: 3 bases; J trimming: 0 bases; junction bases outside the gene matches: 6. The V gene's germline CDR1 is SGHTA and CDR2 FQGTGA. The CDR3 loop spans 17 amino acids. CDR3 DNA sequence: TGTGCCAGCAGCTTCTTGACAGGGGGTTGCTCTGGAAACACCATATATTTT. This translates into CASSFLTGGCSGNTIYF.

This chain joins TRBV28 and TRBJ2-2; 7 bases are a match to TRBD1. V trimming: 3 bases; J trimming: 8 bases; junction bases outside the gene matches: 3. In germline, CDR1 is MDHEN, CDR2 SYDVKM. The CDR3 runs to 13 residues. The CDR3 DNA reads TGTGCCAGCAGTTTGTCCAGGGGGGGGGAGCTGTTTTTT. This encodes CASSLSRGGELFF.

This clone was found once. The chain has TRBV19 and TRBJ1-6, with D possibly matching TRBD1 (5 bases). Trimming cost V 3 bases and J 10 bases, with 13 bases left between them. Germline CDR1 and CDR2: LNHDA and SQIVND (reference sequence). The CDR3 contains 14 residues. The CDR3 region is CASSISRDESPLHF. The CDR3 DNA is TGTGCCAGTAGTATTTCCAGGGATGAGTCACCCCTCCACTTT.

The V gene is TRBV11-2, the J gene TRBJ2-3; D gene unclear. Germline assignment: CDR1 SGHAT and CDR2 FQNNGV. V lost 6 bases, J lost 6 bases, and 10 bases lay in between. The CDR3 sequence is 12 residues long. The DNA for the CDR3 is TGTGCCAGCAGTGAGGAAATGGATACGCAGTATTTT. Its protein is CASSEEMDTQYF.

The chain is built from TRBV5-1 and TRBJ2-7; D perhaps matches TRBD2 (6 bases). The CDR3 is 15 amino acids. Per germline, CDR1 SGHRS and CDR2 YFSETQ. The V gene lost 1 base and the J gene lost 0 bases, with 11 bases spanning the gap. The chain's CDR3 is CASSLNSGDSYEQYF. CDR3 coding DNA: TGCGCCAGCAGCTTGAATAGCGGTGACTCCTACGAGCAGTACTTC. Together with reference TRBV5-1 and TRBJ2-7, the CDR3 gives the full variable domain: KAGVTQTPRYLIKTRGQQVTLSCSPISGHRSVSWYQQTPGQGLQFLFEYFSETQRNKGNFPGRFSGRQFSNSRSEMNVSTLELGDSALYLCASSLNSGDSYEQYFGPGTRLTVT.

V usage is TRBV10-3 and J usage is TRBJ2-5; a possible D gene is TRBD2 (6 bases). The V gene's germline CDR1 is ENHRY and CDR2 SYGVKD. Trimming took off 2 bases at V and 1 base at J, with 11 bases between the two ends. This CDR3 has 15 amino acids. DNA of the CDR3: TGTGCCATCAGTGAGCTGATAGCGGTCCAAGAGACCCAGTACTTC. Translating gives CAISELIAVQETQYF.

This clone occurred once. The rearrangement links TRBV5-6 to TRBJ1-6; TRBD1 is a possible D gene (5 bases). The germline V gene has CDR1 SGHDT and CDR2 YYEEEE. The CDR3 runs to 14 residues. Trimming cost V 0 bases and J 7 bases, with 8 bases left between them. CDR3 nucleotide sequence: TGTGCCAGCAGCTTGGGGCGGGACAATTCACCCCTCCACTTT. It is translated as CASSLGRDNSPLHF. The whole variable domain, filled in from reference TRBV5-6 and TRBJ1-6, reads DAGVTQSPTHLIKTRGQQVTLRCSPKSGHDTVSWYQQALGQGPQFIFQYYEEEERQRGNFPDRFSGHQFPNYSSELNVNALLLGDSALYLCASSLGRDNSPLHFGNGTRLTVT.

This clone has only one observation. The V call is TRBV29-1, the J call TRBJ2-7; no definite D call. V lost 5 bases to trimming and J lost 7 bases, with 18 bases between them. The CDR3 is made up of 13 amino acids. Germline values: CDR1 SQVTM, CDR2 ANQGSEA. This CDR3 reads CSVRGAPRGEQYF. The CDR3 DNA reads TGCAGCGTTCGCGGAGCCCCCCGTGGAGAGCAGTACTTC.

The rearrangement links TRBV7-9 to TRBJ2-1, with 7 bases lining up with TRBD2. Germline V CDR1 and CDR2: SEHNR, FQNEAQ (reference sequence). V dropped 5 bases and J dropped 7; count of bases not matched to a gene: 20. This CDR3 region has 18 residues. In DNA, the CDR3 is TGTGCCAGCAGCCCGCGTGCGGGAGCGGAACTAGTTCTGAATGAGCAGTTCTTC. This gives the protein CASSPRAGAELVLNEQFF.

The chain joins TRBV2 to TRBJ2-7; a possible D gene is TRBD2 (5 bases). The CDR3 has 16 amino acids. CDR1 is SNHLY, CDR2 FYNNEI, per germline. V shed 4 bases and J shed 5 bases, with 21 bases lying between them. For the CDR3, the DNA is TGTGCCAGCAGTGCCCAGGAGGTGGTGGTGCTCAACGAGCAGTACTTC. Protein product: CASSAQEVVVLNEQYF.

There are many counts of this clone. V and J are TRBV5-5 and TRBJ1-1; 8 positions agree with TRBD1. Germline CDR1 SGHKS, CDR2 YYEKEE (reference sequence). The CDR3 is 15 amino acids. The ends lost 2 bases at V and 1 base at J; junction bases unmatched: 4. The CDR3 nucleotides are TGTGCCAGCAGCTTTCGGACAGGGAGGAACACTGAAGCTTTCTTT. Translated, it gives CASSFRTGRNTEAFF.

The rearrangement links TRBV7-2 to TRBJ2-7; TRBD2 aligns across 10 bases. This CDR3 spans 17 amino acids. V was pared by 1 base and J by 0 bases, with 6 bases of the junction left unmatched. In germline, CDR1 is SGHTA, CDR2 FQGNSA. Here the CDR3 reads CASSLGSSSGSSYEQYF. DNA of the CDR3: TGTGCCAGCAGCTTAGGGAGTTCTAGCGGGAGCTCCTACGAGCAGTACTTC.

V is TRBV27 and J is TRBJ1-1; D is possibly TRBD1 (5 bases). The CDR3 contains 14 residues. Between the trimmed V and J ends, which lost 5 bases and 3 bases, there was a span of 13 bases. Looked up from germline, CDR1 is MNHEY and CDR2 is SMNVEV (reference sequence). Here the CDR3 reads CASSPGHSYTEAFF. As DNA, the CDR3 is TGTGCCAGCAGTCCTGGACATTCTTACACTGAAGCTTTCTTT.

CDR3 nucleotide sequence: TGTGCCAGCAGCGGACTAGCGGGAGTCTACGAGCAGTACTTC. As protein: CASSGLAGVYEQYF. The chain links TRBV6-5 to TRBJ2-7; 13 nucleotides align to TRBD2. Germline values: CDR1 MNHEY, CDR2 SVGAGI. The CDR3 contains 14 residues. The V segment lost 6 bases and the J segment 3 bases; nucleotides outside the gene matches: 2.

This rearrangement joins TRBV20-1 to TRBJ2-1; D remains ambiguous. The CDR3 runs 11 residues. V was cut by 6 bases and J by 3 bases, with 6 bases left in between. Looked up from germline, CDR1 is DFQATT and CDR2 is SNEGSKA (reference sequence). The CDR3 is CSASFYNEQFF. The CDR3 DNA is TGCAGTGCCTCCTTCTACAATGAGCAGTTCTTC.

V gene TRBV7-9 combines with J gene TRBJ1-2; D might be TRBD1 (5 bases). V shed 4 bases and J shed 8 bases, with 20 bases lying between them. This CDR3 has 15 residues. Germline CDR1 SEHNR, CDR2 FQNEAQ (reference sequence). The DNA of the CDR3 is TGTGCCAGCAGCTCCCACGCGCAGGGAAGAGAGGGCTACACCTTC. This gives the protein CASSSHAQGREGYTF.